This T cell receptor (beta chain) was identified during a study of CD8 T cells in ankylosing spondylitis. TCRdb reprocessed the 5' RACE reads with MiXCR, giving one entry per CDR3 protein. This repertoire shows about 540,000 distinct CDR3 sequences, approximately 12% found once; its top ten account for nearly 7%. Looked up from germline, CDR1 is DFQATT and CDR2 is SNEGSKA (reference sequence). This CDR3 spans 12 amino acids. V was clipped by 3 bases and J by 6 bases, with 12 bases between them. A word on this clonotype: Its target is unknown.

Study-level findings and limits: Earlier authors reported some of these motif variants in reactive arthritis synovial fluid and blood. Apparently characteristic of ankylosing spondylitis blood was a TCR beta motif (roughly eight highly homologous variants). In peripheral blood, disease-linked CD8+ clones occurred at relatively low frequencies.

The sample consisted of blood, either unsorted or a sorted T cell fraction (not recorded which). The V gene is TRBV20-1, the J gene TRBJ2-7, with D possibly called TRBD1 or TRBD2 (5 bases each). The origin of this receptor is a male donor with ankylosing spondylitis. This CDR3 is CSASRGMGEQYF. The CDR3 DNA reads as TGCAGTGCTAGCCGGGGCATGGGCGAGCAGTACTTC.